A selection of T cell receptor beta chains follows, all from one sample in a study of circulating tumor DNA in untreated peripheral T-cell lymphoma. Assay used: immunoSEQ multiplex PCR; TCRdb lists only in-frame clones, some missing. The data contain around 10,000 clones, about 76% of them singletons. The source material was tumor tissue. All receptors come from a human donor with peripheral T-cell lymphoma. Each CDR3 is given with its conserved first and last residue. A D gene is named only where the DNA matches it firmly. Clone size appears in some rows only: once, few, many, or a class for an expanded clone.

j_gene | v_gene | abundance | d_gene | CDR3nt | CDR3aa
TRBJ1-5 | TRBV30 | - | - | TGTGCCTGGGGAGGAAACAGGGACAATCAGCCCCAGCATTTT | CAWGGNRDNQPQHF
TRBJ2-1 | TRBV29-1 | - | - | TGCAGCGTTGAAGGTCTTACCTACAATGAGCAGTTCTTC | CSVEGLTYNEQFF
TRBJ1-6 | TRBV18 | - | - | TGTGCCAGCTCACCGGTTAGACCGGGGAATTCACCCCTCCACTTT | CASSPVRPGNSPLHF
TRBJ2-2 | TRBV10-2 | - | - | TGCGCCAGCAGCTTGGGCACCGGGGAGCTGTTTTTT | CASSLGTGELFF
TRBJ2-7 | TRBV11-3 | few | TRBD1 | TGTGCCAGCAGCTCGGGAACAGGGGGCGGCTACGAGCAGTACTTC | CASSSGTGGGYEQYF
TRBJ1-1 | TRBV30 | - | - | TGTGCCTGGAGTATGGGAATCACTGAAGCTTTCTTT | CAWSMGITEAFF
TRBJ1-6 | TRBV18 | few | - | TGTGCCAGCTCACCATTGGCAAGCTCAACTCGGAATTCACCCCTCCACTTT | CASSPLASSTRNSPLHF
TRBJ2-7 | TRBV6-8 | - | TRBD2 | TGTGCCAGCAGTAGATGGGCGGGGGGACCCTACGAGCAGTACTTC | CASSRWAGGPYEQYF
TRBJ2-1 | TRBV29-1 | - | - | TGCAGCGGGGGTCTATCCTACAATGAGCAGTTCTTC | CSGGLSYNEQFF
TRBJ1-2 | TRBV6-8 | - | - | TGTGCCAGCAGTGCCCAAATATCAGGGCCTGGCTATGGCTACACCTTC | CASSAQISGPGYGYTF
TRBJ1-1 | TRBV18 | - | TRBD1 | TGTGCCAGCTCAGAACAGGGGTGGGGGAACACTGAAGCTTTCTTT | CASSEQGWGNTEAFF